The T cell receptor (beta chain) under discussion was sequenced for a study of T cells after yellow fever vaccination (dated by TCRdb to about 2019). For context, the study as a whole: Libraries from fractions with low cell numbers were prepared with the SMART-Seq v4 Ultra Low Input RNA kit. Bulk TCR alpha and beta repertoires were sequenced longitudinally to track T-cell clones before and after primary and booster YFV17D yellow fever vaccination. Two healthy male donors, one aged 18 to 30 and one aged 30 to 40 years, made up the cohort. Blood samples were taken at several timepoints before and after primary and secondary immunization, and bulk PBMC replicates and cell subsets were isolated. Findings and caveats that apply to the study as a whole: After the booster, most of the clones that had expanded following primary vaccination were detected again (about 95% of CD4 and roughly 88% of CD8), which suggests that memory was broadly maintained. Compared with the primary T-cell response, the secondary T-cell response was weaker but faster, peaking on day 5 rather than day 15. FACS-sorted repertoires could contain abundant contaminating clonotypes from the bulk population, so computational filtering was required. Because only two donors were included in the study, the extent to which the findings can be generalized is limited. A small share of clonotypes occurred in both CD4 and CD8 compartments, likely arising from convergent recombination.

This sample's treatment or condition label indicates: live attenuated yellow fever vaccine strain. At each blood-draw timepoint, two biological replicates of bulk PBMCs were collected. A standard Ficoll-Paque protocol was used to isolate PBMCs from peripheral blood. TriZol was used to extract RNA from bulk PBMCs, CD4 and CD8 fractions, and dextramer-positive and dextramer-negative fractions. TCR cDNA was synthesized by 5'RACE template switching, through which a universal primer site and unique molecular identifiers were introduced. cDNA synthesis was primed from both the TCR alpha and TCR beta constant segments. Library amplification involved two PCR steps, and the second step added sample barcodes and sequencing adapters. Sequencing of the libraries was done on either Illumina HiSeq 2500 (2x100 bp) or NovaSeq (2x150 bp). As for the original processing: MIGEC handled demultiplexing of reads and collapsing into UMI consensus sequences, while MiXCR performed V(D)J alignment. Using edgeR on replicate PBMC samples, clonotypes were called vaccine-responding if FDR was below 0.01 and the log2 fold change was above 5 up to day 15. CD4 or CD8 identity was assigned to each bulk clonotype according to whether the clonotype was present at higher abundance in the sequenced CD4 repertoire or the sequenced CD8 repertoire. Using fastp at Q25 and MiXCR, TCRdb reprocessed the public reads and kept productive beta chains. Rows matching on CDR3 protein sequence are summarized as one entry with the most common DNA and genes. These V and J calls are TCRdb output, not the study's own analysis. The sample table holds about 360,000 distinct CDR3 sequences, of which 6% to 8% were seen once. The top ten constitute 15% of the sample.

There are a few counts of this clonotype. The target of this receptor is not known. One base away there is no much larger clone; base qualities are not given. Counted from cysteine to phenylalanine, this CDR3 has 14 amino acids. The CDR3 DNA has 42 bases and is translated from base 1. Ends trimmed: V by 8 bases, J by 6 bases; bases unmatched to a gene: 7. The receptor chain draws on TRBV12-3 or TRBV12-4 and TRBJ2-2, with 9 bases aligning to TRBD1. The TCR comes from a man younger than 40 who received the YFV17D yellow fever vaccine. The source material was PBMCs, sampled 5 days after the yellow fever booster vaccination. The DNA sequence follows: TGTGCCAGCTTCACAGGGGGCCAATCCGGGGAGCTGTTTTTT. Translated, it gives CASFTGGQSGELFF.